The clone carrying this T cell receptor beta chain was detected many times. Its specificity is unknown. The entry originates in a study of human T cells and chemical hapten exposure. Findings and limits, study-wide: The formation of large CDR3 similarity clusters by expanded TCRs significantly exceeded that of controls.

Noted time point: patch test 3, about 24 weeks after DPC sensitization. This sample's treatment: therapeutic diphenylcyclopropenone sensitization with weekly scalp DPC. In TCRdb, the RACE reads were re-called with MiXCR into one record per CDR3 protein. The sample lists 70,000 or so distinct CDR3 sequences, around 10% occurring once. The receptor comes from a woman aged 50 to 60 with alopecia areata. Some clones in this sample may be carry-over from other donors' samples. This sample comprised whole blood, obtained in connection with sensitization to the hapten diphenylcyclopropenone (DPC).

The CDR3 nucleotides are TGCAGTGCCAGCCGGGACACCGGGCAAGAGGATACGCAGTATTTT. This sequence encodes CSASRDTGQEDTQYF. The V gene is TRBV20-1, the J gene TRBJ2-3; perhaps TRBD1 as D (6 bases). Germline V gene lookup returns CDR1 DFQATT and CDR2 SNEGSKA (reference sequence). V was shortened by 6 bases and J by 6 bases, with 22 bases between the two germline ends. The CDR3 consists of 15 residues.